This T cell receptor beta chain came from a study of T cell responses to AZD1222 COVID-19 vaccine (dated by TCRdb to the early 2020s). A note on the overall study: A total of about 230 trial participants underwent TCR sequencing, of whom some 210 received two doses of AZD1222 and about 26 received two doses of the MenACWY control vaccine. Trial participants were enrolled into age subgroups of 18-55, 56-69 and 70-plus years, which contained around 140, 26 and 57 TCR-sequenced participants, respectively.

Read against the paper, the sample's time point label means: about 28 days (+/-7) after the second vaccine dose. Because spike-specific TCR depth and breadth did not differ between the two schedules, AZD1222 recipients who got a second dose at roughly 4 weeks were pooled with those who got a second dose at roughly 12 weeks. Vaccinee samples came from UK trials COV001 and COV002, including a single-blind randomized controlled phase 2/3 trial of AZD1222 (ChAdOx1 nCoV-19) in healthy adults. For TCRbeta chain sequencing, PBMC samples from trial participants were taken at day 0 and at day 28 after the second dose. The paper as a whole reports these results and caveats: The 56-69-year group was small, and its depth increase did not reach significance, likely because of low power. Nearly half of unique spike-specific TCRs reportedly recognized epitopes outside regions mutated in the B.1.351 and B.1.1.7 variants. Spike-specific TCR breadth and depth rose significantly after two AZD1222 doses compared with day 0 and with MenACWY recipients. Conclusions about previously exposed vaccinees are limited because only a handful of AZD1222 recipients were SARS-CoV-2 seropositive at baseline. Participants were mostly white British, with more females than males. The authors suggested clonal diversity may have been underestimated. The vaccine-associated CD4 TCRs covered the entire spike protein, and the dominant responses fell in regions 160-218 and 743-854. No day 14 peak-response samples were available, so repertoires were characterized only after the peak T cell response.

In regard to this clone: Its cognate antigen has yet to be identified. Base quality data are lacking; no much larger clone is found one base away.

The CDR3 regions of human TCRbeta chains were analyzed by immunosequencing. The study's own analysis went as follows. TCRs in the repertoires were compared against a reference library of SARS-CoV-2-specific TCRs that had been generated with the MIRA antigen-specificity platform. Breadth was defined as the fraction of unique TCRs that were SARS-CoV-2-associated. Depth was defined as the fraction of total T cells that were SARS-CoV-2-associated. Using the MIRA data, each spike-specific TCR was assigned both to the spike region to which the TCR was reactive and to a CD4 or CD8 class. Log10-transformed breadth and depth values were compared by one-way ANOVA with Sidak's multiple comparisons tests. This immuneACCESS table, as held by TCRdb, lists in-frame sequences with V and J called but not all clones. Of the missing ones, under half trace to an unresolved V gene in checked studies; the others have no known cause. D and trimming come from the DNA, and the V and J calls and clone size come from that table. Present in this sample are about 84,000 clones, approximately 85% of which were seen just once. The ten biggest clones cover about 12% of the sample.

Relative to germline, V is missing 8 bases and J is missing 6 bases, with 4 bases of the junction outside any gene match. CDR1 and CDR2 (SGHTA, FQGTGA) derive from the germline V gene. Counted from cysteine to phenylalanine, this CDR3 has 14 amino acids. The retained sequence is limited to the CDR3, 42 bases, with the frame set at the first base. The origin of this receptor is an adult who received the AZD1222 COVID-19 vaccine. The V gene is TRBV7-3 and the J gene is TRBJ2-1, with TRBD2 matching 13 junction bases. The sequencing used peripheral blood, collected 28 days after the second AZD1222 dose. The CDR3 in this case is CASAGLAGLNEQFF. The sequence in DNA is TGTGCCAGCGCGGGACTAGCGGGACTCAATGAGCAGTTCTTC.